The source of this TCR beta chain is a study of blood T cell repertoires in COVID-19. As for the study in general: Specimens from acute and convalescent COVID-19 originated in the United States, Italy and Spain. Sources were T cells, B-cell-depleted T cells, or PBMCs; the material itself was cDNA or gDNA.

In the authors' methods: Estimation of nucleated cell counts relied on the amplification of reference gene primers. The table came from immunoSEQ multiplex PCR; TCRdb's copy has only in-frame clones and leaves some out. V, J and clone size derive from that table, while D and trimming were established from the DNA sequence. The sample lists 55,000 to 95,000 clones, roughly 80% occurring once. V lost 1 base to trimming and J lost 0 bases; unmatched junction nucleotides: 3. Germline loops: CDR1 LNHDA, CDR2 SQIVND (reference sequence). The CDR3 totals 15 residues. The rearrangement uses TRBV19 and TRBJ2-7; TRBD1 agrees at 7 bases. The sequenced sample was peripheral blood. This receptor was identified in a woman between 55 and 75 years old with acute or convalescent COVID-19. CDR3 amino acids: CASSIAQGSSYEQYF. The CDR3 bases are TGTGCCAGTAGTATAGCACAGGGGAGCTCCTACGAGCAGTACTTC.